This TCR beta chain was sequenced during a study of blood T cells in healthy people across ages. A note on this clonotype: Its antigen is undetermined.

The V and J ends lost 5 bases and 1 base respectively, with 8 bases between them. The CDR3 has 12 residues. Germline V gene sequence: CDR1 DFQATT, CDR2 SNEGSKA (reference sequence). A sample-barcoded 5' primer and a J-beta primer mix were used in a second PCR of roughly 7 to 12 cycles. TCRdb used MiXCR to reprocess the 5' RACE reads, holding one entry per CDR3 protein. The table lists approximately 1.5 million distinct CDR3 sequences, approximately 43% of them singletons. General study findings and limits: TCR beta diversity tracked closely with naive T cell percentage. Diversity estimated from one million T cells was considered an underestimate. Fewer expanded clones and more diversity marked long-lived versus aged donors.

This TCR derives from a woman between 18 and 29 years old in good health. V and J are TRBV20-1 and TRBJ1-1; D is undetermined. Sequences were obtained from blood. Here the CDR3 DNA reads TGCAGTGCTCACCCGGGGAACACTGAAGCTTTCTTT. This gives the protein CSAHPGNTEAFF.